The T cell receptor (beta chain) under discussion was sequenced for a study of blood T cell repertoires in COVID-19 (dated by TCRdb to the early 2020s). For the study in its entirety: Collaborator samples came from the United States, Italy and Spain and covered acute and convalescent phases of COVID-19. The prospective study material was composed of cDNA or gDNA derived from T cells, B-cell-depleted T cells, or PBMCs. Subjects who had been exposed to COVID-19, were actively infected with it, or had recovered from it provided the deeply sampled blood TCRbeta repertoires that made up the dataset. The repertoires were made available in a free public database intended to serve as a resource for research on the immune response to SARS-CoV-2. Samples were obtained from the ongoing ImmuneRACE study (first 160 participants) and from about 1,300 subjects provided by 6 global collaborators. The sample metadata nearly always contained a de-identified subject ID, COVID-19 status, age in years and sex. Where available, HLA class I and class II types were obtained from metadata supplied by the sample provider rather than from assay-based typing.

Note on this clone: Which antigen it targets is not known. Base qualities are not provided; no much larger clone lies one nucleotide away.

TCRbeta CDR3 regions were amplified from genomic DNA using the immunoSEQ Assay, a bias-controlled multiplex PCR. The paper's data handling went like this. The number of nucleated cells in each sample was estimated by amplification of reference gene primers within the assay. Sequence reads were collapsed and filtered to measure the absolute abundance of every unique TCRbeta CDR3 rearrangement. For each sample, productive Simpson clonality was calculated as the square root of Simpson's diversity index over productive rearrangements. TCRdb's version of the immuneACCESS table is confined to in-frame rearrangements and falls short of the full clone set. An unresolved V gene accounts for under half of the shortfall where checked; the remainder is of unknown origin. V and J calls and clone size are as listed in that table; D and trimming were resolved from the DNA. The sample table lists over 140,000 clones, 75% to 80% of them with a count of one. The ten largest clones capture roughly 2.9% of the sample.

Points the paper makes about the study in general: The quantity of clinical and demographic metadata differed by source and by participant and was supplied without curation.

Enrolling through a virtual design, the prospective study's participants ranged in age from roughly 18 to 95 years and lived across some 22 United States geographic areas. Cohort assignment in the prospective study relied on participant-reported clinical history from a screening survey and a study questionnaire. For ImmuneRACE Cohort 3, a participant was defined as recovered based on two consecutive negative NP/OP PCR tests, clearance by a healthcare professional, or resolution of symptoms. Mobile phlebotomists in the prospective study collected whole blood, serum and a nasopharyngeal or oropharyngeal swab from every participant. Participants in the prospective study had the option to provide additional blood draws and questionnaires over a roughly two-month period. Before DNA extraction, prospective study blood samples were shipped either frozen or at room temperature. Sequencing was done on a sample of PBMCs or T cells enriched from blood (not recorded which). The clonotype was recovered from a woman between 45 and 60 years old who had recovered from COVID-19.

CDR3 loop: CASSQRGVKAFF. The nucleotide sequence reads as follows: TGTGCCAGCAGCCAAAGGGGTGTGAAAGCTTTCTTT. Recombination linked TRBV16 to TRBJ1-1; TRBD1 is a weak D gene call, 5 bases matching. The CDR3 measures 12 amino acids from cysteine to phenylalanine. The read is trimmed to its CDR3 DNA, 36 bases read in frame from base 1. The germline V gene provides CDR1 KGHSY and CDR2 FQNENV. V lost 2 bases and J lost 9 bases; the stretch between them is 10 bases long.